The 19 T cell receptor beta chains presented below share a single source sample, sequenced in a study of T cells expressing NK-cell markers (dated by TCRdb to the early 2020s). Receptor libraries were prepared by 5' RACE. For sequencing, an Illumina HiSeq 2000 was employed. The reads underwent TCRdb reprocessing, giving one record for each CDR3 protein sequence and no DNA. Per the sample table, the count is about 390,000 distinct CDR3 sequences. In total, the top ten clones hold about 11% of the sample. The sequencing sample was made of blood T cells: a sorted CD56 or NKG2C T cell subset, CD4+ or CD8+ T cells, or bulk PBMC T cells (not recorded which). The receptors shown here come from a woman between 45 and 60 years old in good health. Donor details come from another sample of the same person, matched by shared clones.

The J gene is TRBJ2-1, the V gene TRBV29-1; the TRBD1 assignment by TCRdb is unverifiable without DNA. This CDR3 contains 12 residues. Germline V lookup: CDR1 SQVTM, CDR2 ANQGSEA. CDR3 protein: CSADLGRNEQFF.

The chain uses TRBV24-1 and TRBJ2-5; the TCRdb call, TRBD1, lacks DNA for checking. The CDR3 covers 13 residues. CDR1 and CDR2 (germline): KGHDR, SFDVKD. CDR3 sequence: CATSDPFTETQYF.

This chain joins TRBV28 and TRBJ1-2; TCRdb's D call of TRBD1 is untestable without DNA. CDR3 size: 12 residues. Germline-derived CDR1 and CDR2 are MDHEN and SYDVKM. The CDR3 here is CASIYPAGGYTF.

CDR3 amino acids: CATQEDPKNIQYF. The V and J genes are TRBV10-3 and TRBJ2-4; the TCRdb D gene call, TRBD2, has no DNA to confirm it. Looked up from germline, CDR1 is ENHRY and CDR2 is SYGVKD. The CDR3 is 13 residues long.

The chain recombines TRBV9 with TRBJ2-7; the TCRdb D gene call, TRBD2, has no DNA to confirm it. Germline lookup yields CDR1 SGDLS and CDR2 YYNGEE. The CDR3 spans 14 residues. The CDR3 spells CASSIGSEPYEQYF.

CDR3 sequence reads: CASSKEPGLVTQYF. This chain links TRBV21-1 with TRBJ2-5. TRBV21-1 is classified as a pseudogene. The CDR3 extends over 14 amino acids.

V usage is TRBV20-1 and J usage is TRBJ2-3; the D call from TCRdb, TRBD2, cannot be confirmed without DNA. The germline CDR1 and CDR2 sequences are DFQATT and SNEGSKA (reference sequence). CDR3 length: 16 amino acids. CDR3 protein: CSAPATSGRARDTQYF.

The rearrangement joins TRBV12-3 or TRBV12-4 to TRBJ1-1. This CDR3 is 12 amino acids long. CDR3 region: CASQFLHTEAFF.

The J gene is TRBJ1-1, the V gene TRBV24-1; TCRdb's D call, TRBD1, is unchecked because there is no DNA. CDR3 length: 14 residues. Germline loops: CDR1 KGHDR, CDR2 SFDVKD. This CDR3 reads CATSRSGYNTEAFF.

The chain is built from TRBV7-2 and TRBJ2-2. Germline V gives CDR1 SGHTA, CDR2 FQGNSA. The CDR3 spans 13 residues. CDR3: CASSWKGTGELFF.

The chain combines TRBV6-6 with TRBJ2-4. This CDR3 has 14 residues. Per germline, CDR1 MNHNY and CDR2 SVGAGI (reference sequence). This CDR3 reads CASSYSVIKNIQYF.

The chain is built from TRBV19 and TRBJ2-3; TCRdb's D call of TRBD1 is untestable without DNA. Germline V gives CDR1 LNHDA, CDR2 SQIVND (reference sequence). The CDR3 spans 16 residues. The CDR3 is CASSIKGGGRSITQYF.

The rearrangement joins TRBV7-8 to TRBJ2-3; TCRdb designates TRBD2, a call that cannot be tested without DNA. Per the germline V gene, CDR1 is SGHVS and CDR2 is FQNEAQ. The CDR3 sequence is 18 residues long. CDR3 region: CASSGGIAGGVSTDTQYF.

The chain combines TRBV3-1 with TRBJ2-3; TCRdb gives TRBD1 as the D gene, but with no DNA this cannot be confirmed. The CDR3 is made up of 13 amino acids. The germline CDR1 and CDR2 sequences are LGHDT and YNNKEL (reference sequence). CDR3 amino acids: CASSQDPDRGEYF.

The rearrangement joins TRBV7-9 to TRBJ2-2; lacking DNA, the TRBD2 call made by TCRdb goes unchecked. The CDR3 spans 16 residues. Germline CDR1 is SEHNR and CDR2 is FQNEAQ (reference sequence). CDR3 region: CASSPQMTRRAGELFF. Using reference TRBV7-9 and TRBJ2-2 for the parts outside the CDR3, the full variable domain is DTGVSQNPRHKITKRGQNVTFRCDPISEHNRLYWYRQTLGQGPEFLTYFQNEAQLEKSRLLSDRFSAERPKGSFSTLEIQRTEQGDSAMYLCASSPQMTRRAGELFFGEGSRLTVL.

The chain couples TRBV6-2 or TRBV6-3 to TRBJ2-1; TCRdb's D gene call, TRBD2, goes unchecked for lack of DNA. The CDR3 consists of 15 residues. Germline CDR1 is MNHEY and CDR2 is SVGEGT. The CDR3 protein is CAGGSRGGSYNEQFF.

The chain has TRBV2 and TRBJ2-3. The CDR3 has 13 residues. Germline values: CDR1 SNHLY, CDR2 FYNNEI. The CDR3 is CASSQNFPDTQYF.

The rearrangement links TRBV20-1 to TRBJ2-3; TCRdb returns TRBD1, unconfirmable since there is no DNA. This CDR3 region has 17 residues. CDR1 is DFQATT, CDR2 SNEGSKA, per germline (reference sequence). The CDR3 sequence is CSARPIRGTSSTDTQYF.

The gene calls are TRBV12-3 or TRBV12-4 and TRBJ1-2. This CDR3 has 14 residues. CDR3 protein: CASSLAGTSNGYTF.